There are a few counts of the clone carrying this T cell receptor (beta chain). As yet, its antigen is unknown. This entry comes from a study of cytomegalovirus exposure and HLA in healthy donors. Primers for the PCR totalled 60 Vbeta and 13 Jbeta. Using immunoSEQ multiplex PCR, the repertoire was profiled, and TCRdb retains in-frame clones only, with some absent. The sample lists about 120,000 clones, around 70% occurring once. Whole-study results and caveats: Earlier analysis looked at TCR beta V segments, and most were productive about 90% or about 30% of the time. Specificity for CMV antigens was confirmed in vitro for a few of the CMV-associated chains. Later analysis showed most CMV-associated TCR beta chains appearing HLA-restricted.

The source of this sequence is a man aged 40-49 years in good health and CMV-seropositive. Material: PBMCs.

CDR3: CASSQDLQNSPLHF. As DNA, the CDR3 is TGTGCCAGCAGCCAAGATTTGCAGAATTCACCCCTCCACTTT. The chain is built from TRBV14 and TRBJ1-6; D call uncertain. The CDR3 extends over 14 amino acids. V shed 0 bases and J shed 7 bases, with 7 bases lying between them. CDR1 SGHDN and CDR2 FVKESK come from the germline V gene.